This TCR beta chain was found in a study of early T cells in non-severe SARS-CoV-2 infection. TCRdb fed the 5' RACE reads into MiXCR, producing one record per CDR3 protein. This sample has about 55,000 distinct CDR3 sequences, with under 15% found just once. The germline gives CDR1 SGHTA, CDR2 FQGNSA. This CDR3 has 13 amino acids. The V gene lost 5 bases and the J gene lost 7 bases, with 15 bases spanning the gap. V usage is TRBV7-2 and J usage is TRBJ2-7; a possible D gene is TRBD2 (6 bases). The source material was whole blood. The TCR sequence derives from an adult who was a healthcare worker with PCR-confirmed SARS-CoV-2 infection or an uninfected control (not recorded which). The CDR3 bases are TGTGCCAGCAGCCCAGGGACTCCCAGGGAGCAGTACTTC. Protein product: CASSPGTPREQYF.